Listed here is a single T cell receptor beta chain. Its antigen is unknown. No clone much larger than this one lies a single base away; base qualities are absent. The data are from a study of shared clonotypes between healthy human individuals (dated by TCRdb to 2020 to 2022). A note on the overall study: Two women and a few men aged 18 to 49 years were included in the cohort. Blood TCR repertoires of about five healthy adults were deeply sequenced to estimate repertoire size and the extent of clonotype sharing between individuals. Leukapheresis yielded between about 0.8 and 8.9 billion PBMCs per donor. For each donor, CD4 naive and CD4 memory were each given three plates, CD8 naive was given two plates, and CD8 memory was given one plate. Libraries were prepared and TCR repertoires were sequenced by different laboratories using diverse techniques, in order to increase sequencing depth and limit assay-specific biases.

Using the deep immunoSEQ assay, TCR CDR3 regions were amplified from genomic DNA by multiplex PCR. Extracted genomic DNA from each cell subset was distributed evenly across all wells of several immunoSEQ 96-well plates, and each plate was treated as a replicate. For sorted subsets, around 0.2 ug of genomic DNA, equivalent to tens of thousands of T cell genomes, went into each replicate PCR. Purified libraries were measured with a Qubit 3.0 fluorometer, size-checked on a Bioanalyzer 2100, and measured again with the KAPA Library Quantification kit. A separate single-read 150-cycle Illumina NextSeq 550 flow cell was used to sequence each immunoSEQ 96-well plate. In the source study's methods: The immunoSEQ output contained only junctional sequences without quality scores, so filtering could not match that applied to full-length reads. Sequences were annotated with PyIR, a Python wrapper for IgBLAST v1.9, using IMGT germline references to assign V/J genes and CDR3. Reads were filtered out if the reads had weak V/J assignments (E-value above 1e-6), no CDR3, stop codons, out-of-frame junctions, or ambiguous translated residues. A V3J clonotype was defined by an identical inferred V gene, J gene, and CDR3 amino acid sequence. Percentage overlap between repertoires was computed as shared unique clonotypes divided by the size of the smaller repertoire. Repertoire richness was assessed with RTK rarefaction, the Chao1 estimator, and Recon v2.1 estimates of unobserved clonotypes. Generation probabilities for all TCRbeta clonotypes obtained by the gDNA method from a handful of donors were computed using OLGA. The table comes from immuneACCESS by way of TCRdb, which keeps in-frame sequences with V and J called. Part of the clones is missing from these tables; in studies checked, under half for an unresolved V gene and the rest for unknown reasons. V, J and clone size are those of that table, while D and trimming were read from the DNA. This sample lists a few million clones; about 93% were detected once. The ten largest account for around 1.7% of the sample.

General study outcomes and caveats: Based on pairwise subsampling, the degree of clonotype sharing among donors was expected to be affected by sequencing depth. Naive subsets generally had larger estimated clonotype richness than memory subsets. Sharing across a few donors was observed for 4.5% to 6.5% of naive CD4, 3% to 4% of naive CD8, about 2.3% of memory CD4, and 0.4% of memory CD8 clonotypes. Even with the large sequencing depth, rarefaction of the sorted-subset datasets indicated that sequencing was incomplete. Compared with non-shared clonotypes, the clonotypes found in all four sorted-subset donors had higher generation probabilities. Only blood was sampled, and tissue TCR repertoires likely differ from those in blood. The genetic and exposure-history diversity represented was limited by the small number of donors.

CD8 naive samples were CD45RO-negative cells positively selected for CCR7, giving a CD45RA+CCR7+ population that excluded TemRA cells. Donors were healthy HIV-negative adults with no recently reported acute infections or vaccinations. Every donor was a Caucasian adult residing in Nashville, Tennessee, USA. Blood was collected by leukapheresis, and PBMCs were isolated by Ficoll-Histopaque density gradient centrifugation and then cryopreserved in liquid nitrogen vapor phase. Purity and quantity of every magnetically sorted T cell population were checked by analytical flow cytometry. From each sorted fraction, genomic DNA was isolated and quantified by UV absorbance on a Nanodrop 2000c. Sequences MNHEY (CDR1) and SMNVEV (CDR2) are obtained from the germline V gene (reference sequence). For this chain, trimming is 6 bases at the V end and 3 bases at the J end, and the number of junction bases without a gene match is 5. The CDR3 measures 14 amino acids from cysteine to phenylalanine. The entry retains the CDR3 DNA only, 42 bases that are in frame from base 1.

Recombination connected TRBV27 to TRBJ1-1, with TRBD1 matching 9 junction bases. The TCR was taken from a young man in good health. Some clones in this sample may be carry-over from other donors' samples. Sequencing was performed on naive CD8+ T cells from PBMCs. The cell subset or site label for this specimen denotes: CD45RA+CCR7+. The bases read TGTGCCAGCAGGGGACAGGGTGTCGACACTGAAGCTTTCTTT. Its protein is CASRGQGVDTEAFF.